This TCR beta chain appears in the sequencing data of a study of T-cell memory formation after mild COVID-19. CDR3 length: 14 amino acids. Trimming shortened V by 2 bases and J by 7 bases, and 9 bases separated the two germline ends. Germline V gene data show CDR1 as PRHDT and CDR2 as FYEKMQ (reference sequence). TCRdb re-called the 5' RACE reads with MiXCR, one entry per CDR3 protein. The sample includes under 50,000 distinct CDR3 sequences, 25% to 30% of them seen just once. The chain has TRBV13 and TRBJ1-6; tentatively, D is TRBD1 (5 bases). The sample taken for sequencing was PBMCs or a T cell subset sorted from them (not recorded which). The clonotype comes from a man aged 18 to 35 who had mild COVID-19 (a few samples of this study predate the infection). Cell type and time point are not known. The CDR3 spells CASSLIAGNSPLHF. DNA for the CDR3: TGTGCCAGCAGCTTAATTGCAGGGAATTCACCCCTCCACTTT.